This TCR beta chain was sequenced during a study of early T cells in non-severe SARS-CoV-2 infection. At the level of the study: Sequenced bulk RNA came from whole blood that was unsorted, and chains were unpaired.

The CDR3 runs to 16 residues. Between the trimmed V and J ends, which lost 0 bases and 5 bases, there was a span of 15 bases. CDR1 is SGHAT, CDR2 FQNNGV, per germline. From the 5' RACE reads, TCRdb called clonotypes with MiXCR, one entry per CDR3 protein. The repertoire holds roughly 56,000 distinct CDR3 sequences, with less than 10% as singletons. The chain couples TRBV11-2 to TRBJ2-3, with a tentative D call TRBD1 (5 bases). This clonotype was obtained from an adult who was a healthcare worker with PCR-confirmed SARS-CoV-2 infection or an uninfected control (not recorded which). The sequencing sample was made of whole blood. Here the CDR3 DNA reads TGTGCCAGCAGCTTAGATCGACTCTGCCAGGGAGATACGCAGTATTTT. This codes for CASSLDRLCQGDTQYF.